The 25 T cell receptor beta chains below come from one sample, sequenced in a study of OX40 agonist ivuxolimab in advanced cancers. Clones were read by immunoSEQ multiplex PCR, and TCRdb kept only the in-frame ones, dropping some. The sample contains 100,000 to 150,000 clones, around 92% of which appear only once. The sample here was CD4+ or CD8+ T cells sorted from blood, taken in a trial of the OX40 agonist ivuxolimab. These receptors came from an adult with an advanced solid tumor such as melanoma, head and neck, liver or kidney cancer.

The chain uses TRBV7-2 and TRBJ2-3; 9 bases match TRBD2. Germline assignment: CDR1 SGHTA and CDR2 FQGNSA. The CDR3 consists of 17 residues. Trimming cost V 1 base and J 0 bases; bases outside gene matches: 5. CDR3 sequence reads: CASSLGPSGTSTDTQYF. In DNA form, the CDR3 reads TGTGCCAGCAGCTTAGGACCTAGCGGGACGAGCACAGATACGCAGTATTTT.

J is TRBJ2-5 and V is TRBV5-1; the D is unclear. Germline V gives CDR1 SGHRS, CDR2 YFSETQ. V gave up 0 bases and J gave up 5 bases, with 11 bases separating them. CDR3 size: 14 residues. The CDR3 reads CASSLDTAQETQYF. As DNA, the CDR3 is TGCGCCAGCAGCTTGGATACGGCACAGGAGACCCAGTACTTC. Combining the CDR3 with reference TRBV5-1 and TRBJ2-5 gives the whole variable domain KAGVTQTPRYLIKTRGQQVTLSCSPISGHRSVSWYQQTPGQGLQFLFEYFSETQRNKGNFPGRFSGRQFSNSRSEMNVSTLELGDSALYLCASSLDTAQETQYFGPGTRLLVL.

The count of this clone is one. The CDR3 DNA is TGTGCCAGCAGTATGCCGGGGAACTATGGCTACACCTTC. Translation: CASSMPGNYGYTF. The J gene is TRBJ1-2, the V gene TRBV7-3; D not resolved. Germline CDR1 SGHTA, CDR2 FQGTGA. The CDR3 has 13 amino acids. The V and J ends lost 6 bases and 2 bases respectively, with 10 bases between them.

This sequence joins TRBV18 and TRBJ1-4; D uncertain. V lost 5 bases, J lost 6 bases, and 10 bases lay in between. This CDR3 contains 13 residues. Germline values: CDR1 KGHSH, CDR2 LQKENI. CDR3 sequence: CASSSREDEKLFF. CDR3 DNA: TGTGCCAGCTCATCAAGAGAGGATGAAAAACTGTTTTTT. Looking up the rest from reference TRBV18 and TRBJ1-4 gives the full variable domain: NAGVMQNPRHLVRRRGQEARLRCSPMKGHSHVYWYRQLPEEGLKFMVYLQKENIIDESGMPKERFSAEFPKEGPSILRIQQVVRGDSAAYFCASSSREDEKLFFGSGTQLSVL.

This sequence joins TRBV18 and TRBJ1-1, with 7 positions matching TRBD1. Germline V gene lookup returns CDR1 KGHSH and CDR2 LQKENI. After removal of 1 base from V and 1 base from J, the junction contained 3 bases not matched to a gene. CDR3 size: 15 residues. The CDR3 loop reads CASSPQGAKNTEAFF. The CDR3 nucleotides read TGTGCCAGCTCACCACAGGGGGCTAAGAACACTGAAGCTTTCTTT.

The chain is built from TRBV5-5 and TRBJ2-7; 7 positions agree with TRBD1. The CDR3 runs to 16 residues. J lost 3 bases, V lost 6 bases, and 15 bases had no gene match. CDR1 SGHKS and CDR2 YYEKEE come from the germline V gene (reference sequence). This CDR3 reads CASTRSPGQWLYEQYF. The CDR3 region has the DNA TGTGCCAGCACCCGGAGCCCGGGACAGTGGCTCTACGAGCAGTACTTC.

The J gene is TRBJ2-2, the V gene TRBV10-1, with D perhaps assigned TRBD1 or TRBD2 (5 bases each). Germline V CDR1 and CDR2: WNHNN, SYGVQD (reference sequence). CDR3 length: 17 amino acids. Trimming shortened V by 0 bases and J by 5 bases, and 16 bases separated the two germline ends. DNA for the CDR3: TGCGCCAGCAGTGAGTCGACGGCTGGGGGTCGGACCGGGGAGCTGTTTTTT. Translation: CASSESTAGGRTGELFF.

The rearrangement links TRBV2 to TRBJ2-5, with a tentative D call TRBD1 (5 bases). CDR1 and CDR2 from the germline V gene are SNHLY and FYNNEI. This CDR3 has 11 amino acids. V was pared by 3 bases and J by 9 bases, with 8 bases between. The CDR3 DNA is TGTGCCAGCAGTGAGGAAGGGGCCCAGTACTTC. Its translation is CASSEEGAQYF. Looking up the rest from reference TRBV2 and TRBJ2-5 gives the full variable domain: EPEVTQTPSHQVTQMGQEVILRCVPISNHLYFYWYRQILGQKVEFLVSFYNNEISEKSEIFDDQFSVERPDGSNFTLKIRSTKLEDSAMYFCASSEEGAQYFGPGTRLLVL.

V usage is TRBV5-8 and J usage is TRBJ1-5, with D possibly matching TRBD1 (5 bases). The CDR3 consists of 13 residues. V was clipped by 7 bases and J by 7 bases, with 15 bases between them. The germline V gene has CDR1 SGHTS and CDR2 YDEGEE. The CDR3 loop reads CASGAGSRQPQHF. Written as DNA, the CDR3 is TGTGCCAGCGGGGCCGGGTCAAGGCAGCCCCAGCATTTT.

The rearrangement links TRBV19 to TRBJ2-5, with 9 positions matching TRBD1. Germline V gene data show CDR1 as LNHDA and CDR2 as SQIVND (reference sequence). The CDR3 extends over 14 amino acids. The junction had 5 bases not matched to a gene; V was cut back by 5 bases and J by 4 bases. For the CDR3, the DNA is TGTGCCAGTAGTCTGGGACAGGGCGGAGAGACCCAGTACTTC. The encoded protein is CASSLGQGGETQYF.

The rearrangement joins TRBV7-9 to TRBJ2-7; 10 nucleotides line up with TRBD2. This CDR3 contains 15 residues. CDR1 is SEHNR and CDR2 is FQNEAQ in the germline V gene (reference sequence). The V segment lost 4 bases and the J segment 3 bases; nucleotides outside the gene matches: 6. CDR3 sequence (DNA): TGTGCCAGCAGCTCTGGACTAGCGGTGTACTACGAGCAGTACTTC. Its translation is CASSSGLAVYYEQYF.

This rearrangement joins TRBV11-2 to TRBJ2-7; D remains unclear. The germline gives CDR1 SGHAT, CDR2 FQNNGV. Trimming left V 0 bases short and J 0 bases short, with 6 bases between. This CDR3 contains 14 residues. For the CDR3, the DNA is TGTGCCAGCAGCTTAGAAGGCTACTCCTACGAGCAGTACTTC. Translated, it gives CASSLEGYSYEQYF.

The V call is TRBV5-6, the J call TRBJ2-1; possible D gene TRBD2, 6 bases. The germline CDR1 and CDR2 sequences are SGHDT and YYEEEE. There are 13 residues in the CDR3. Trimming cost V 4 bases and J 15 bases, with 20 bases left between them. CDR3 region: CASSLSGVQRRFF. CDR3 DNA sequence: TGTGCCAGCAGCCTCTCGGGAGTCCAAAGGCGGTTCTTC.

CDR3 in DNA: TGTGCCAGCAGTTTATACGGCCGAGGGACAGGGGAAATGAACACTGAAGCTTTCTTT. Its translation: CASSLYGRGTGEMNTEAFF. V usage is TRBV28 and J usage is TRBJ1-1; 10 bases line up with TRBD1. Unmatched junction bases numbered 11, after V lost 1 base and J lost 0 bases. The CDR3 covers 19 residues. The V gene's germline CDR1 is MDHEN and CDR2 SYDVKM.

V usage is TRBV9 and J usage is TRBJ2-1; 8 nucleotides line up with TRBD2. With 4 bases clipped from V and 2 bases from J, the junction kept 5 bases outside the gene matches. The germline CDR1 and CDR2 sequences are SGDLS and YYNGEE. The CDR3 has 15 residues. The CDR3 loop reads CASSQTSDTYNEQFF. The DNA of the CDR3 is TGTGCCAGCAGCCAGACTAGCGATACCTACAATGAGCAGTTCTTC.

The chain links TRBV13 to TRBJ2-2; D unresolved. Germline assignment: CDR1 PRHDT and CDR2 FYEKMQ (reference sequence). The CDR3 length is 16 residues. Trimming took 2 bases from V and 1 from J, leaving 11 bases between them. CDR3 DNA sequence: TGTGCCAGCAGCTTAAAGTCGACGATGAACACCGGGGAGCTGTTTTTT. This gives the protein CASSLKSTMNTGELFF.

The CDR3 nucleotides read TGTGCCAGCAGTTTAGGCAGGGCCGAAAAACTGTTTTTT. This translates into CASSLGRAEKLFF. The chain employs TRBV28 and TRBJ1-4; the D gene is possibly TRBD1 (5 bases). CDR3 length equals 13 residues. V gave up 2 bases and J gave up 8 bases, with 9 bases separating them. Germline V gene lookup returns CDR1 MDHEN and CDR2 SYDVKM.

This clone was counted only a few times. This chain connects TRBV27 to TRBJ2-7; the match to TRBD1 covers 9 bases. The CDR3 has 16 amino acids. Germline CDR1 and CDR2: MNHEY and SMNVEV (reference sequence). Germline trimming cut 5 bases from V and 3 bases from J; bases unmatched to any gene: 11. In DNA form, the CDR3 reads TGTGCCAGCAGTCCGAAACCGGGACAGGGTCTCTACGAGCAGTACTTC. It encodes CASSPKPGQGLYEQYF.

The chain links TRBV18 to TRBJ1-5; weak D call: TRBD1 (5 bases). Germline assignment: CDR1 KGHSH and CDR2 LQKENI. Deletions cut 6 bases from V and 5 bases from J, with 14 bases between. The CDR3 is 14 amino acids. CDR3 DNA: TGTGCCAGCTCCGTGGGGACTCAAGATCAGCCCCAGCATTTT. Translated, it gives CASSVGTQDQPQHF. Full variable domain (missing parts from reference TRBV18 and TRBJ1-5): NAGVMQNPRHLVRRRGQEARLRCSPMKGHSHVYWYRQLPEEGLKFMVYLQKENIIDESGMPKERFSAEFPKEGPSILRIQQVVRGDSAAYFCASSVGTQDQPQHFGDGTRLSIL.

The genes are TRBV11-2 and TRBJ2-2; 10 bases fit TRBD2. Looked up from germline, CDR1 is SGHAT and CDR2 is FQNNGV. J gave up 4 bases and V 8 bases, and 10 bases lay outside the gene matches. This CDR3 comprises 16 residues. The CDR3: CASRTLSGRTTGELFF. The CDR3 DNA follows: TGTGCCAGCCGAACTCTTAGCGGGAGGACCACCGGGGAGCTGTTTTTT.

This chain joins TRBV7-2 and TRBJ2-1; TRBD1 matches at 9 bases. The CDR3 contains 18 residues. The junction had 18 bases not matched to a gene; V was cut back by 6 bases and J by 6 bases. Germline-derived CDR1 and CDR2 are SGHTA and FQGNSA. The CDR3: CASSLRTSQGAVFNEQFF. The CDR3 nucleotides are TGTGCCAGCAGTTTAAGGACCTCACAGGGGGCGGTTTTCAATGAGCAGTTCTTC.

The V and J genes are TRBV7-3 and TRBJ2-1; 7 positions match TRBD2. Per the germline V gene, CDR1 is SGHTA and CDR2 is FQGTGA. After removal of 1 base from V and 6 bases from J, the junction contained 6 bases not matched to a gene. The CDR3 runs to 15 residues. The CDR3 loop reads CASSLMSGGSNEQFF. For the CDR3, the DNA is TGTGCCAGCAGCTTAATGTCCGGGGGGAGCAATGAGCAGTTCTTC.

V gene TRBV29-1 combines with J gene TRBJ2-1; 15 bases line up with TRBD2. The CDR3 covers 17 residues. J gave up 2 bases and V 3 bases, and 5 bases lay outside the gene matches. Germline CDR1 SQVTM, CDR2 ANQGSEA. CDR3 amino acids: CSVEGLAGGPTYNEQFF. CDR3 bases: TGCAGCGTTGAGGGACTAGCGGGAGGCCCTACCTACAATGAGCAGTTCTTC.

This clone is a singleton in its sample. The J gene is TRBJ2-3, the V gene TRBV5-1; no clear D gene. The germline V gene has CDR1 SGHRS and CDR2 YFSETQ. The CDR3 spans 13 residues. V lost 0 bases and J lost 1, with 3 bases in between. The CDR3 DNA reads as TGCGCCAGCAGCTTGGAAGGCACAGATACGCAGTATTTT. It yields the protein CASSLEGTDTQYF. Complete variable domain (other parts from reference TRBV5-1 and TRBJ2-3): KAGVTQTPRYLIKTRGQQVTLSCSPISGHRSVSWYQQTPGQGLQFLFEYFSETQRNKGNFPGRFSGRQFSNSRSEMNVSTLELGDSALYLCASSLEGTDTQYFGPGTRLTVL.

This clone was counted a single time. The chain recombines TRBV7-8 with TRBJ2-7, with TRBD1 matching over 10 bases. The germline gives CDR1 SGHVS, CDR2 FQNEAQ. This CDR3 has 15 amino acids. With V trimmed by 7 bases and J by 3 bases, 9 bases remained unmatched. The CDR3 reads CASNEGQGSFYEQYF. As DNA, the CDR3 is TGTGCCAGCAATGAGGGACAGGGGTCGTTCTACGAGCAGTACTTC.